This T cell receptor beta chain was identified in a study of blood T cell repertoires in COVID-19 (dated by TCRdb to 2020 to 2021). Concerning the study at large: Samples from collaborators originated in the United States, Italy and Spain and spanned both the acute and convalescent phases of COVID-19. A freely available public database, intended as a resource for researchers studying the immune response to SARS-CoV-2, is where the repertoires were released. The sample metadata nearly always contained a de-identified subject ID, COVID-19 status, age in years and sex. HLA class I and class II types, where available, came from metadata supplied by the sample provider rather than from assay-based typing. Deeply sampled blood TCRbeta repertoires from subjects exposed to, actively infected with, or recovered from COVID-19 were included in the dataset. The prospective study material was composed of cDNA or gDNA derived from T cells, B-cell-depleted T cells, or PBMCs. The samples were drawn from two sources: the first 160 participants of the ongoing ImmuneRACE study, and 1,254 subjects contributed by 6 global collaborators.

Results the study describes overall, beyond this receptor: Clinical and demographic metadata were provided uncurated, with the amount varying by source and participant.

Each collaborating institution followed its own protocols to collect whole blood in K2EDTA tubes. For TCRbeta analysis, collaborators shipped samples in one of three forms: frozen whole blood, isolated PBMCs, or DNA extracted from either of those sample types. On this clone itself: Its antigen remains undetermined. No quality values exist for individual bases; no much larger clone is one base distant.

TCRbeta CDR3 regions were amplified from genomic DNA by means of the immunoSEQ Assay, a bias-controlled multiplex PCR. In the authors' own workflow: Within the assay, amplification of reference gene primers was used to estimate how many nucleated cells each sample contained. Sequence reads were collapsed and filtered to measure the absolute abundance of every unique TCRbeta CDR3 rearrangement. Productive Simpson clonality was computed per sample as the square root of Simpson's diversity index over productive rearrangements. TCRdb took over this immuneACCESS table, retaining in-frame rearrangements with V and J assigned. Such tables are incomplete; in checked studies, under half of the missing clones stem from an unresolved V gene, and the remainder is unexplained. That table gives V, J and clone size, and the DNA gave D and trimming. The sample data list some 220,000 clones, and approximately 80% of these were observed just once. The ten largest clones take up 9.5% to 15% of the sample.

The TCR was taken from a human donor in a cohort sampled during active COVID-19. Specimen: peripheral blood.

The nucleotides read TGTGCCAGTAAGGAGGGACTAGAGATTTCAACATACGAGCAGTACTTC. This encodes CASKEGLEISTYEQYF. The chain uses TRBV19 and TRBJ2-7, and 8 junction bases match TRBD2. CDR1 is given as LNHDA and CDR2 as SQIVND, both from the germline V gene (reference sequence). Reading from cysteine to phenylalanine, the CDR3 counts 16 amino acids. Only the CDR3 part of the read is kept: 48 bases, read in frame from the first base. Compared with germline, V lacks 7 bases and J lacks 4 bases; bases without a gene match: 15.